This T cell receptor (beta chain) was recorded in a study of T cell changes during pregnancy in multiple sclerosis. The CDR3 length is 15 residues. The ends were cut back, 6 bases at V and 3 bases at J, with 18 bases in the middle. The germline CDR1 and CDR2 sequences are SQVTM and ANQGSEA. The data were produced by immunoSEQ multiplex PCR, yet TCRdb's version contains in-frame clones alone and is incomplete. The sample has about 73,000 clones, approximately 87% seen once. The TCR sequence derives from a female donor in good health, enrolled as a control in a pregnancy study. Here the sequenced sample was peripheral blood, taken after pregnancy. The chain recombines TRBV29-1 with TRBJ1-5; D not certain. The CDR3: CSVREDGGDNQPQHF. The CDR3 DNA reads TGCAGCGTCCGAGAGGATGGCGGAGACAATCAGCCCCAGCATTTT.